This entry lists 32 T cell receptor beta chains sequenced from one sample in a study of CD4+ T cells in melanoma. This table comes from immunoSEQ multiplex PCR, and its TCRdb copy is limited to in-frame clones, with some not included. Found here are around 20,000 clones, around four fifths of them singletons; the top ten hold roughly 5%. The sample comprised cells from a culture (not recorded whether cultured in vitro). All receptors derive from a human donor with melanoma.

In this sample, this clone turned up a few times. The same CDR3 is also encoded by other DNA sequences in this sample. The chain uses TRBV30 and TRBJ1-5; D is possibly TRBD1 (5 bases). Germline loops: CDR1 GTSNPN, CDR2 SVGIG (reference sequence). V lost 0 bases and J 6 bases, leaving 9 bases between the germline ends. The CDR3 runs to 13 residues. DNA of the CDR3: TGTGCCTGGAGTGTGGCAGGGTCTCAGCCCCAGCATTTT. Its protein product is CAWSVAGSQPQHF.

The rearrangement uses TRBV6-5 and TRBJ1-6; D is perhaps TRBD1 (5 bases). Germline V gene sequence: CDR1 MNHEY, CDR2 SVGAGI. V lost 0 bases to trimming and J lost 7 bases, with 10 bases between them. The CDR3 is 15 residues long. The CDR3 DNA reads TGTGCCAGCAGTTACTCCAGGGTAGGGAATTCACCCCTCCACTTT. This sequence encodes CASSYSRVGNSPLHF.

J is TRBJ1-2 and V is TRBV5-6; 8 bases fit TRBD1. Germline V lookup: CDR1 SGHDT, CDR2 YYEEEE. The trim removed 0 bases at V and 6 bases at J, leaving 7 bases unmatched. The CDR3 totals 15 residues. The CDR3 nucleotides are TGTGCCAGCAGCTTGGCATCCAGGGGGCGAAATGGCTACACCTTC. It is translated as CASSLASRGRNGYTF.

This chain links TRBV5-4 with TRBJ2-5, with 13 bases lining up with TRBD2. CDR3 length: 16 amino acids. V trimming: 1 base; J trimming: 3 bases; junction bases outside the gene matches: 3. The germline V gene encodes CDR1 SGHNT and CDR2 YYREEE (reference sequence). The CDR3 loop is CASSLPLAGGKETQYF. DNA of the CDR3: TGTGCCAGCAGCTTGCCACTAGCGGGGGGGAAAGAGACCCAGTACTTC.

The chain combines TRBV6-1 with TRBJ1-5; TRBD1 agrees at 9 bases. The V and J ends lost 2 bases and 6 bases, in that order; junction bases with no gene match: 5. The CDR3 covers 15 residues. Germline-derived CDR1 and CDR2 are MNHNS and SASEGT. The CDR3 DNA reads as TGTGCCAGCAGTGAAAGGGGACAGGGTGGTCAGCCCCAGCATTTT. Translated: CASSERGQGGQPQHF.

The chain links TRBV6-5 to TRBJ2-3, with D unresolved. V was trimmed by 0 bases and J by 0 bases, leaving 10 bases between them. Germline V CDR1 and CDR2: MNHEY, SVGAGI. This CDR3 has 16 amino acids. For the CDR3, the DNA is TGTGCCAGCAGTTACTCTGCGTTATCTAGCACAGATACGCAGTATTTT. Residues: CASSYSALSSTDTQYF.

The rearrangement links TRBV19 to TRBJ2-7; D gene ambiguous. Germline CDR1 LNHDA, CDR2 SQIVND (reference sequence). Trimming pared 6 bases from V and 0 bases from J, leaving 15 bases between. CDR3 size: 15 residues. The CDR3 is CASRANLGFSYEQYF. The CDR3 DNA reads TGTGCCAGTAGAGCGAATCTGGGTTTCTCCTACGAGCAGTACTTC.

The genes are TRBV5-4 and TRBJ2-1; no clear D. Germline assignment: CDR1 SGHNT and CDR2 YYREEE (reference sequence). CDR3 size: 14 residues. V lost 0 bases to trimming and J lost 0 bases, with 4 bases between them. CDR3 protein: CASSLGGSYNEQFF. CDR3 in DNA: TGTGCCAGCAGCTTGGGAGGCTCCTACAATGAGCAGTTCTTC.

V usage is TRBV5-1 and J usage is TRBJ2-5; 10 bases line up with TRBD1. The germline V gene encodes CDR1 SGHRS and CDR2 YFSETQ. CDR3 size: 16 residues. The V gene end was trimmed by 4 bases and the J gene end by 6 bases; junction bases not matched to a gene: 12. Here the CDR3 reads CASSATPGQGRQTQYF. The CDR3 DNA reads TGCGCCAGCAGCGCAACACCGGGACAGGGGAGACAGACCCAGTACTTC.

This sequence joins TRBV15 and TRBJ1-2; D uncertain. The CDR3 has 15 residues. The ends were cut back, 1 base at V and 3 bases at J, with 12 bases in the middle. Germline CDR1 is LNHNV and CDR2 is YYDKDF (reference sequence). This chain's CDR3 is CATSRGSGLDYGYTF. As DNA, the CDR3 is TGTGCCACCAGCAGAGGCAGTGGTCTCGACTATGGCTACACCTTC.

This clone turned up a few times. The chain is built from TRBV9 and TRBJ1-4, with D possibly TRBD1 on 6 matching bases. The germline V and J ends were trimmed by 3 bases and 8 bases, with 17 bases remaining between them. The CDR3 covers 15 residues. Germline V gene data show CDR1 as SGDLS and CDR2 as YYNGEE. The CDR3 loop is CASSALQGVAEKLFF. CDR3 DNA: TGTGCCAGCAGCGCCCTACAGGGTGTTGCGGAAAAACTGTTTTTT.

This rearrangement joins TRBV29-1 to TRBJ2-7; tentatively, D is TRBD1 (6 bases). Trimming shortened V by 7 bases and J by 2 bases, and 12 bases separated the two germline ends. The CDR3 is made up of 12 amino acids. Germline CDR1 is SQVTM and CDR2 is ANQGSEA. The CDR3 protein is CSGGQSTYEQYF. The CDR3 nucleotides read TGCAGCGGCGGACAGTCCACCTACGAGCAGTACTTC.

This chain uses TRBV27 with TRBJ2-2; D tentatively reads TRBD1 or TRBD2 (5 bases each). The ends were cut back, 10 bases at V and 2 bases at J, with 20 bases in the middle. CDR1 and CDR2 (germline): MNHEY, SMNVEV (reference sequence). The CDR3 runs 16 residues. CDR3 amino acids: CATRRRDGRNTGELFF. The CDR3 DNA reads TGTGCCACCAGACGACGGGACGGAAGAAACACCGGGGAGCTGTTTTTT.

The gene calls are TRBV4-1 and TRBJ1-5; D is possibly TRBD1 (6 bases). The CDR3 has 17 amino acids. CDR1 and CDR2 from the germline V gene are MGHRA and YSYEKL. V lost 1 base and J 3 bases, leaving 16 bases between the germline ends. This CDR3 is CASSQVAITGINQPQHF. Here the CDR3 DNA reads TGCGCCAGCAGCCAAGTCGCCATTACAGGGATCAATCAGCCCCAGCATTTT.

The V call is TRBV27, the J call TRBJ2-7; 9 bases match TRBD2. CDR1 and CDR2 from the germline V gene are MNHEY and SMNVEV (reference sequence). V shed 5 bases, J shed 1 base, and the junction held 3 bases outside the gene matches. This CDR3 has 14 residues. CDR3 nucleotide sequence: TGTGCCAGCAGTCGTAGCGGGGGTTCCTACGAGCAGTACTTC. Its protein product is CASSRSGGSYEQYF.

This clone has only one observation. This rearrangement joins TRBV4-2 to TRBJ1-2; D ambiguous. The CDR3 is made up of 13 amino acids. Germline CDR1 LGHNA, CDR2 YNFKEQ. Trimming stripped 5 bases from V and 0 bases from J, with 7 bases between. CDR3 sequence reads: CASSFLANYGYTF. The CDR3 coding sequence is TGTGCCAGCAGCTTTTTGGCTAACTATGGCTACACCTTC.

J is TRBJ2-3 and V is TRBV18; D gene uncertain. V was trimmed by 1 base and J by 4 bases, leaving 12 bases between them. Germline loops: CDR1 KGHSH, CDR2 LQKENI. The CDR3 sequence is 15 residues long. CDR3 nucleotide sequence: TGTGCCAGCTCACCACGGCTAACAGTAGCAGATACGCAGTATTTT. This sequence encodes CASSPRLTVADTQYF.

The CDR3 region is CASSYGPYYGYTF. The CDR3 DNA reads as TGTGCCAGCAGTTACGGGCCTTATTATGGCTACACCTTC. The V call is TRBV2, the J call TRBJ1-2, with D uncertain. V dropped 5 bases and J dropped 5 bases, with 12 bases sitting between them. The CDR3 sequence is 13 residues long. Germline lookup yields CDR1 SNHLY and CDR2 FYNNEI.

The chain links TRBV19 to TRBJ1-2; perhaps TRBD1 as D (6 bases). V was shortened by 3 bases and J by 3 bases, with 23 bases between the two germline ends. Looked up from germline, CDR1 is LNHDA and CDR2 is SQIVND (reference sequence). CDR3 length: 18 residues. For the CDR3, the DNA is TGTGCCAGTAGTATCAGGGGAGGCCCTCGGAGGCTTGACTATGGCTACACCTTC. Translated, it gives CASSIRGGPRRLDYGYTF.

The gene calls are TRBV6-5 and TRBJ2-2, with D uncertain. This CDR3 comprises 13 residues. Trimming pared 2 bases from V and 5 bases from J, leaving 6 bases between. CDR1 MNHEY and CDR2 SVGAGI come from the germline V gene. CDR3 DNA: TGTGCCAGCAGTTACACTGTGACCGGGGAGCTGTTTTTT. Its protein is CASSYTVTGELFF.

The V call is TRBV28, the J call TRBJ2-2; 8 bases are shared with TRBD2. Germline CDR1 is MDHEN and CDR2 is SYDVKM. The length of the CDR3 is 16 residues. Trimming cost V 10 bases and J 4 bases; bases outside gene matches: 14. CDR3 sequence (DNA): TGTGCCACGGGGCCTTTGGCGGGGGGAGGCACCGGGGAGCTGTTTTTT. Protein product: CATGPLAGGGTGELFF.

This chain links TRBV7-6 with TRBJ2-2; TRBD2 agrees at 9 bases. The V and J ends lost 5 bases and 4 bases, in that order; junction bases with no gene match: 5. The V gene's germline CDR1 is SGHVS and CDR2 FNYEAQ. This CDR3 has 15 residues. DNA of the CDR3: TGTGCCAGCAGCAGCGGGGGGAGAAGCACCGGGGAGCTGTTTTTT. Protein sequence: CASSSGGRSTGELFF.

The J gene is TRBJ1-1, the V gene TRBV5-1; D is perhaps TRBD1 (6 bases). V lost 0 bases and J lost 1, with 7 bases in between. The CDR3 spans 14 residues. Germline CDR1 SGHRS, CDR2 YFSETQ. CDR3 in DNA: TGCGCCAGCAGCTTGGAGGGACAGAACACTGAAGCTTTCTTT. It is translated as CASSLEGQNTEAFF. Full variable domain (outside the CDR3, taken from reference TRBV5-1 and TRBJ1-1): KAGVTQTPRYLIKTRGQQVTLSCSPISGHRSVSWYQQTPGQGLQFLFEYFSETQRNKGNFPGRFSGRQFSNSRSEMNVSTLELGDSALYLCASSLEGQNTEAFFGQGTRLTVV.

The J gene is TRBJ2-3, the V gene TRBV18; 8 nucleotides match TRBD2. The CDR3 totals 16 residues. V dropped 0 bases and J dropped 4; count of bases not matched to a gene: 6. The germline V gene encodes CDR1 KGHSH and CDR2 LQKENI. The CDR3 DNA follows: TGTGCCAGCTCACCACCTACCGGGGGGGCAGCAGATACGCAGTATTTT. This gives the protein CASSPPTGGAADTQYF.

This sequence joins TRBV18 and TRBJ1-1; a weak D match, TRBD1 (6 bases). The length of the CDR3 is 16 residues. Germline V lookup: CDR1 KGHSH, CDR2 LQKENI. The V and J ends lost 3 bases and 3 bases respectively, with 17 bases between them. CDR3 sequence reads: CASSPPQGRKDTEAFF. In DNA form, the CDR3 reads TGTGCCAGCTCACCTCCCCAGGGGAGGAAGGACACTGAAGCTTTCTTT.

The V call is TRBV7-9, the J call TRBJ1-1; D remains ambiguous. This CDR3 spans 15 amino acids. V was pared by 3 bases and J by 2 bases, with 13 bases between. Germline lookup yields CDR1 SEHNR and CDR2 FQNEAQ (reference sequence). CDR3 coding DNA: TGTGCCAGCAGCTTCTCCCACCGTAGAAACACTGAAGCTTTCTTT. This gives the protein CASSFSHRRNTEAFF.

This clone was detected once. The rearrangement uses TRBV6-1 and TRBJ1-2; tentative D call: TRBD1 (6 bases). CDR1 and CDR2 (germline): MNHNS, SASEGT. Trimming pared 1 base from V and 0 bases from J, leaving 15 bases between. The CDR3 extends over 17 amino acids. CDR3 region: CASSEGGAGQANYGYTF. CDR3 DNA: TGTGCCAGCAGTGAAGGGGGGGCGGGTCAGGCTAACTATGGCTACACCTTC.

The rearrangement links TRBV10-3 to TRBJ2-7; 8 bases are a match to TRBD1. The CDR3 is 14 residues long. Trimming took 4 bases from V and 4 from J; bases not matched to a gene: 6. Germline V CDR1 and CDR2: ENHRY, SYGVKD. The CDR3 DNA is TGTGCCATCAGTGTGCAGGGGGCTCTTTACGAGCAGTACTTC. It encodes CAISVQGALYEQYF.

The genes are TRBV19 and TRBJ1-2, with a weak D call TRBD1 (5 bases). The length of the CDR3 is 15 residues. Germline CDR1 reads LNHDA; CDR2 reads SQIVND (reference sequence). Trimming cost V 1 base and J 8 bases, with 17 bases left between them. The CDR3 protein is CASSIVFRERSGYTF. For the CDR3, the DNA is TGTGCCAGTAGTATAGTTTTCAGGGAGAGGAGCGGCTACACCTTC.

The V call is TRBV6-6, the J call TRBJ2-1; perhaps TRBD2 as D (7 bases). Trimming took off 0 bases at V and 11 bases at J, with 8 bases between the two ends. The CDR3 runs to 12 residues. Germline lookup yields CDR1 MNHNY and CDR2 SVGAGI (reference sequence). The DNA of the CDR3 is TGTGCCAGCAGTTACTCCGGGGGGCAGCAGTTCTTC. Translated, it gives CASSYSGGQQFF.

CDR3 in amino acids: CASRKGARGYTF. CDR3 sequence (DNA): TGTGCCAGCAGGAAGGGGGCGCGGGGCTACACCTTC. The chain combines TRBV6-5 with TRBJ1-2; 7 bases are a match to TRBD1. CDR1 MNHEY and CDR2 SVGAGI come from the germline V gene. J was trimmed by 8 bases and V by 6 bases; bases with no gene match: 6. The CDR3 runs 12 residues.

This chain uses TRBV7-2 with TRBJ1-3; the D gene is possibly TRBD1 (6 bases). CDR3 size: 13 residues. With 7 bases removed from V and 4 bases from J, the gap between germline ends came to 11 bases. CDR1 and CDR2 from the germline V gene are SGHTA and FQGNSA. The CDR3 loop reads CASTQTGGNTIYF. The DNA of the CDR3 is TGTGCCAGCACTCAGACAGGAGGAAACACCATATATTTT.